A selection of T cell receptor beta chains follows, all from one sample in a study of blood T cells in healthy people across ages. TCRdb analysed the 5' RACE reads with MiXCR anew, one entry per CDR3 protein. This sample has approximately 600,000 distinct CDR3 sequences, with about 53% found just once. Material: blood. The receptors stem from a man aged 55 to 70 in good health. CDR3s include the opening cysteine and the closing phenylalanine or tryptophan. D genes are given only for firm matches. Expanded clones are given a class, and other clones once, few, many or no size at all.

TRBV4-1,TRBD1,NA,TRBJ2-6,TGCGCCAGCAGCCAAGAAGGTTCAGGGACAGGGGTACAGAGGGGGGCCAACGTCCTGACTTTC,CASSQEGSGTGVQRGANVLTF
TRBV12-3/TRBV12-4,NA,NA,TRBJ1-5,TGTGCCAGCAGTTCAACAGGGAATCCCAATCAGCCCCAGCATTTT,CASSSTGNPNQPQHF
TRBV19,NA,NA,TRBJ2-4,TGTGCCAGTAGTATTGGCCAGGGGCGAAACATTCAGTACTTC,CASSIGQGRNIQYF
TRBV12-3/TRBV12-4,TRBD1,NA,TRBJ2-1,TGCGCCAGCAGCCGGGGACAGGGAGACTACAATGAGCAGTTCTTC,CASSRGQGDYNEQFF
TRBV20-1,NA,NA,TRBJ2-7,TGCAGTGCTAGAGATATTAGGACGGATTTATCCTACGAGCAGTACTTC,CSARDIRTDLSYEQYF
TRBV28,NA,once,TRBJ2-7,TGTGCCAGCAGCCTCGGCCCCGGTAATCCCTACGAGCAGTACTTC,CASSLGPGNPYEQYF
TRBV20-1,NA,NA,TRBJ2-7,TGCAGTGCTAGTGAGGTTCGCGAGCAGTACTTC,CSASEVREQYF
TRBV2,NA,NA,TRBJ2-5,TGTGCCAGCAGGGAGGACACGGAGACCCAGTACTTC,CASREDTETQYF
TRBV27,NA,NA,TRBJ1-4,TGTGCCAGCAGACCTACAGCCGGTGTACGGGAAAAACTGTTTTTT,CASRPTAGVREKLFF
TRBV7-2,NA,NA,TRBJ2-3,TGTGCCAGCAGCGTCCGAGGGGATGGCACAGATACGCAGTATTTT,CASSVRGDGTDTQYF
TRBV5-5,TRBD1,NA,TRBJ2-1,TGTGCCAGCAGCACGGGGACAGGGGGTAGCAATGAGCAGTTCTTC,CASSTGTGGSNEQFF
TRBV6-5,TRBD2,NA,TRBJ2-7,TGTGCCAGCAGCACCGGGACTAGTATCCCCTACGAGCAGTACTTC,CASSTGTSIPYEQYF
TRBV7-9,TRBD1,NA,TRBJ1-2,TGTGCCAGCAGCTTAGTGCAGGGGGTCGGCTACACCTTC,CASSLVQGVGYTF
TRBV5-6,NA,NA,TRBJ2-5,TGTGCCAGCAGCCGGGTGCCTAGCGCACAAGAGACCCAGTACTTC,CASSRVPSAQETQYF
TRBV12-3/TRBV12-4,TRBD1,many,TRBJ2-1,TGTGCCAGCAGCCCGGACAGGGGCTCCTACAATGAGCAGTTCTTC,CASSPDRGSYNEQFF
TRBV18,NA,NA,TRBJ2-1,TGTGCCAGCTCACCTGCTAGTAGTCGGTACAATGAGCAGTTCTTC,CASSPASSRYNEQFF
TRBV7-9,TRBD2,NA,TRBJ2-5,TGTGCCAGCAGCTCGACTAGCGGGGGGGCCTGGGCGGAGACCCAGTACTTC,CASSSTSGGAWAETQYF
TRBV27,NA,NA,TRBJ2-1,TGTGCCAGCAGTTTGGGCTCCCTCAATGAGCAGTTCTTC,CASSLGSLNEQFF
TRBV29-1,NA,NA,TRBJ1-1,TGCAGCGCCCGGACAGCAAGGAACACTGAAGCTTTCTTT,CSARTARNTEAFF
TRBV4-2,NA,NA,TRBJ1-2,TGTGCCAGCAGCCATGGGGAGGGAGTGCATGGCTACACCTTC,CASSHGEGVHGYTF
TRBV27,TRBD1,NA,TRBJ2-4,TGTGCCAGCAGTCGAGAGGGGGCGCTTAACATTCAGTACTTC,CASSREGALNIQYF
TRBV20-1,NA,NA,TRBJ2-7,TGCAGTGCCACGACTAGTCTCCGCTACGAGCAGTACTTC,CSATTSLRYEQYF
TRBV29-1,TRBD2,NA,TRBJ2-3,TGCAGCGTTGAGATTTCTAGCGGTAACACAGATACGCAGTATTTT,CSVEISSGNTDTQYF
TRBV15,TRBD1,NA,TRBJ2-6,TGTGCCACCAGCCGACCGGGACAGGGGGCTCCTGGGGCCAACGTCCTGACTTTC,CATSRPGQGAPGANVLTF
TRBV27,TRBD2,many,TRBJ2-5,TGTGCCAGCAGTCCGCGGACTAGCGGGGCAGAGACCCAGTACTTC,CASSPRTSGAETQYF
TRBV7-6,TRBD2,few,TRBJ2-3,TGTGCCAGCAGCCCAGGGACTATTAGCACAGATACGCAGTATTTT,CASSPGTISTDTQYF
TRBV12-3/TRBV12-4,NA,NA,TRBJ1-2,TGTGCCAGCAACGAAGCGGACAGAAGGGGCTATGGCTACACCTTC,CASNEADRRGYGYTF
TRBV12-3/TRBV12-4,NA,few,TRBJ2-7,TGTGCCAGCAGTCCCCGGACAGCCCCCTACGAGCAGTACTTC,CASSPRTAPYEQYF
TRBV3-1,NA,NA,TRBJ2-7,TGTGCCAGCAGCCAACCGGGACATTCCTACGAGCAGTACTTC,CASSQPGHSYEQYF
TRBV7-2,NA,NA,TRBJ2-3,TGTGCCAGCAGCCACCCAGATACGCAGTATTTT,CASSHPDTQYF
TRBV20-1,TRBD1,NA,TRBJ1-2,TGCAGTGCTAGAACCAGGGGGCGAGGGAACTATGGCTACACCTTC,CSARTRGRGNYGYTF
TRBV20-1,NA,NA,TRBJ2-5,TGCAGTGCTCCCCGACAGCTTCAAGAGACCCAGTACTTC,CSAPRQLQETQYF
TRBV7-9,NA,NA,TRBJ2-5,TGTGCCAGCAGCCTGGGGGTCCTCCTTGATGCCCAGTACTTC,CASSLGVLLDAQYF
TRBV5-1,NA,NA,TRBJ2-3,TGCGCCAGCAGCTTGAGGACAGAGATCCTTAGCACAGATACGCAGTATTTT,CASSLRTEILSTDTQYF
TRBV28,TRBD1,NA,TRBJ1-6,TGTGCCAGCAGTTTATGGGGGGACAGAAGTTCACCCCTCCACTTT,CASSLWGDRSSPLHF
TRBV20-1,NA,NA,TRBJ2-5,TGCAGTGCTAGGACCCCGGGTCCAGGAGAGACCCAGTACTTC,CSARTPGPGETQYF
TRBV5-6,TRBD1,many,TRBJ2-7,TGTGCCAGCAGCTTGGTGGGACAGTGGAGTGGAAACGAGCAGTACTTC,CASSLVGQWSGNEQYF
TRBV7-2,TRBD1,few,TRBJ2-7,TGTGCCAGCAGCCGACCAGGACAGGGGAGCTACGAGCAGTACTTC,CASSRPGQGSYEQYF
TRBV6-5,TRBD1,NA,TRBJ1-2,TGTGCCAGCAGTTTCGGCAGGGGGGACTATGGCTACACCTTC,CASSFGRGDYGYTF
TRBV11-2,TRBD1,few,TRBJ2-3,TGTGCCAGCAGCCCTGACAGGGGCGGCACAGATACGCAGTATTTT,CASSPDRGGTDTQYF
TRBV6-2/TRBV6-3,NA,NA,TRBJ1-1,TGTGCCAGCAGTTGGAACTTGGGGACTGAAGCTTTCTTT,CASSWNLGTEAFF
TRBV6-6,TRBD2,once,TRBJ2-3,TGTGCCAGCAGTTATTCCGGACTAGCGGCTCGCACAGATACGCAGTATTTT,CASSYSGLAARTDTQYF
TRBV3-1,NA,many,TRBJ2-5,TGTGCCAGCAGCCGGGGCTCTTCCGTACAAGAGACCCAGTACTTC,CASSRGSSVQETQYF
TRBV4-1,NA,NA,TRBJ2-3,TGCGCCAGCAGTTACGCCGGGACCCGCACAGATACGCAGTATTTT,CASSYAGTRTDTQYF
TRBV27,NA,NA,TRBJ1-2,TGTGCCAGCAGTCCTGATTGGGACGGCTCCTATGGCTACACCTTC,CASSPDWDGSYGYTF
TRBV10-3,TRBD1,NA,TRBJ2-3,TGTGCCATCAAGACAGGCGGGACAGGGAGGGATACGCAGTATTTT,CAIKTGGTGRDTQYF
TRBV20-1,NA,NA,TRBJ2-3,TGCAGTGCTATAGGGGTTGAAGCTAGCACAGATACGCAGTATTTT,CSAIGVEASTDTQYF